A single sample gave rise to the 19 T cell receptor beta chains below, sequenced in a study of blood T cell repertoires in COVID-19. Measured with immunoSEQ multiplex PCR; TCRdb has only the in-frame clones, and not every one. The sample carries 200,000 to 300,000 clones, approximately 82% recorded once. The sample taken for sequencing was peripheral blood. These receptors were taken from a man aged 40-49 years who had recovered from COVID-19.

The table lists this clone with a count of one. The gene calls are TRBV9 and TRBJ1-2; D remains unclear. CDR1 and CDR2 from the germline V gene are SGDLS and YYNGEE. The CDR3 consists of 14 residues. V gave up 2 bases and J gave up 1 base, with 9 bases separating them. The CDR3 protein is CASSVQVSNYGYTF. The CDR3 region has the DNA TGTGCCAGCAGCGTCCAGGTTAGTAACTATGGCTACACCTTC.

This CDR3 is CSVTDDIRLFF. CDR3 bases: TGCAGTGTCACGGATGACATCCGGCTGTTTTTT. J is TRBJ1-4 and V is TRBV20-1; D gene unclear. V lost 7 bases and J 14 bases, leaving 17 bases between the germline ends. The CDR3 contains 11 residues. Germline CDR1 and CDR2: DFQATT and SNEGSKA (reference sequence).

The chain recombines TRBV24-1 with TRBJ1-2; D uncertain. The CDR3 length is 18 residues. CDR1 is KGHDR and CDR2 is SFDVKD in the germline V gene. The ends were cut back, 8 bases at V and 7 bases at J, with 31 bases in the middle. The CDR3 spells CATNVLWRTGSPLSGYTF. The CDR3 bases are TGTGCCACCAATGTATTGTGGCGGACGGGGTCCCCCCTCTCTGGCTACACCTTC.

The chain carries TRBV10-3 and TRBJ1-1; 9 bases map to TRBD1. Germline trimming cut 0 bases from V and 6 bases from J; bases unmatched to any gene: 8. The CDR3 spans 16 residues. The germline gives CDR1 ENHRY, CDR2 SYGVKD. The CDR3 region is CAISESMGQGSPEAFF. Written as DNA, the CDR3 is TGTGCCATCAGTGAGTCGATGGGACAGGGAAGTCCTGAAGCTTTCTTT.

This chain connects TRBV11-2 to TRBJ1-1, with D possibly matching TRBD1 (5 bases). The CDR3 is made up of 16 amino acids. V lost 0 bases and J lost 11, with 22 bases in between. Germline assignment: CDR1 SGHAT and CDR2 FQNNGV. The CDR3 DNA is TGTGCCAGCAGCTTAGATCGGTTTGGGGCCCCGGGTGGGGCTTTCTTT. It encodes CASSLDRFGAPGGAFF. Together with reference TRBV11-2 and TRBJ1-1, the CDR3 gives the full variable domain: EAGVAQSPRYKIIEKRQSVAFWCNPISGHATLYWYQQILGQGPKLLIQFQNNGVVDDSQLPKDRFSAERLKGVDSTLKIQPAKLEDSAVYLCASSLDRFGAPGGAFFGQGTRLTVV.

This chain links TRBV15 with TRBJ2-3, with TRBD2 as a possible D gene (5 bases). The CDR3 runs 18 residues. V lost 0 bases and J 0 bases, leaving 16 bases between the germline ends. In germline, CDR1 is LNHNV, CDR2 YYDKDF (reference sequence). CDR3 amino acids: CATSRDARADTSTDTQYF. The CDR3 coding sequence is TGTGCCACCAGCAGAGATGCACGAGCGGATACTAGCACAGATACGCAGTATTTT.

J is TRBJ2-7 and V is TRBV19, with D hard to call. The V end was cut by 3 bases, the J end by 2 bases, with 14 bases between. CDR1 and CDR2 from the germline V gene are LNHDA and SQIVND (reference sequence). The length of the CDR3 is 15 residues. The CDR3 loop is CASSILPTPAYEQYF. The DNA of the CDR3 is TGTGCCAGTAGTATCCTCCCGACACCAGCCTACGAGCAGTACTTC.

The chain combines TRBV3-1 (or the pseudogene TRBV3-2) with TRBJ2-2; tentative D call: TRBD2 (5 bases). Per germline, CDR1 LGHDT and CDR2 YNNKEL (reference sequence). The CDR3 totals 13 residues. V dropped 4 bases and J dropped 7 bases, with 10 bases sitting between them. DNA of the CDR3: TGTGCCAGCAGCCCAACTAGAGGCGGGGAGCTGTTTTTT. Translation gives CASSPTRGGELFF.

The chain links TRBV4-3 to TRBJ2-7; 11 bases fit TRBD1. V lost 0 bases to trimming and J lost 6 bases; unmatched junction nucleotides: 4. CDR3 length: 15 amino acids. CDR1 is LGHNA and CDR2 is YSLEER in the germline V gene. The CDR3 loop reads CASSQDPDRGREQYF. The DNA for the CDR3 is TGCGCCAGCAGCCAAGATCCGGACAGGGGGCGCGAGCAGTACTTC.

This chain joins TRBV4-3 and TRBJ1-2; 7 nucleotides match TRBD1. The CDR3 is made up of 13 amino acids. Germline assignment: CDR1 LGHNA and CDR2 YSLEER. Trimming removed 1 base from V and 6 bases from J; junction bases left unmatched: 2. The CDR3 nucleotides read TGCGCCAGCAGCCAAGTTGGGACAGATGGCTACACCTTC. This encodes CASSQVGTDGYTF.

The chain carries TRBV30 and TRBJ2-2, with 10 bases identical to TRBD2. The CDR3 has 17 amino acids. Germline assignment: CDR1 GTSNPN and CDR2 SVGIG (reference sequence). Trimming removed 4 bases from V and 6 bases from J; junction bases left unmatched: 14. Here the CDR3 reads CAWMPSGGFTRAGELFF. The DNA of the CDR3 is TGTGCCTGGATGCCTAGCGGGGGATTTACCCGGGCCGGGGAGCTGTTTTTT. The whole variable domain, filled in from reference TRBV30 and TRBJ2-2, reads SQTIHQWPATLVQPVGSPLSLECTVEGTSNPNLYWYRQAAGRGLQLLFYSVGIGQISSEVPQNLSASRPQDRQFILSSKKLLLSDSGFYLCAWMPSGGFTRAGELFFGEGSRLTVL.

This sequence joins TRBV2 and TRBJ2-5; TRBD1 matches 9 bases. V was pared by 7 bases and J by 5 bases, with 8 bases of the junction left unmatched. This CDR3 contains 14 residues. Germline V gene sequence: CDR1 SNHLY, CDR2 FYNNEI. CDR3 sequence reads: CASKRQGVWETQYF. DNA of the CDR3: TGTGCCAGCAAAAGACAGGGGGTCTGGGAGACCCAGTACTTC.

V usage is TRBV7-2 and J usage is TRBJ1-1; D remains ambiguous. V was shortened by 1 base and J by 0 bases, with 18 bases between the two germline ends. Germline V gives CDR1 SGHTA, CDR2 FQGNSA. The CDR3 runs to 18 residues. For the CDR3, the DNA is TGTGCCAGCAGCTTAGAGGCGCGGCCCCAGACTTTGAACACTGAAGCTTTCTTT. This codes for CASSLEARPQTLNTEAFF.

The chain has TRBV11-3 and TRBJ1-1; 10 positions match TRBD1. Germline V gives CDR1 SGHNT, CDR2 YENEEA. J gave up 4 bases and V 8 bases, and 1 base lay outside the gene matches. This CDR3 has 12 amino acids. For the CDR3, the DNA is TGTGCCAGCCGGACAGGGGGCACTGAAGCTTTCTTT. Translation: CASRTGGTEAFF.

The CDR3, as DNA: TGTGCCAGCAGCTTAGGGTGGAGGGCGGGGGCGCCCTCCTACGAGCAGTACTTC. This sequence encodes CASSLGWRAGAPSYEQYF. The rearrangement uses TRBV7-2 and TRBJ2-7; TRBD2 is a possible D gene (7 bases). With 1 base removed from V and 0 bases from J, the gap between germline ends came to 19 bases. The germline V gene encodes CDR1 SGHTA and CDR2 FQGNSA. The CDR3 sequence is 18 residues long.

The chain is built from TRBV27 and TRBJ2-3; 7 nucleotides align to TRBD2. Germline V gene lookup returns CDR1 MNHEY and CDR2 SMNVEV (reference sequence). The CDR3 consists of 15 residues. V lost 4 bases, J lost 6 bases, and 10 bases stayed unmatched. CDR3 sequence: CASSSPGLLTDTQYF. The CDR3 nucleotides are TGTGCCAGCAGTTCTCCGGGACTACTTACGGATACGCAGTATTTT.

This clone was seen a single time. The rearrangement links TRBV19 to TRBJ1-3; no clear D. The ends were cut back, 2 bases at V and 4 bases at J, with 21 bases in the middle. This CDR3 has 18 amino acids. Germline lookup yields CDR1 LNHDA and CDR2 SQIVND (reference sequence). In DNA, the CDR3 is TGTGCCAGTAGTATACACCCGTCGGTCCTTCGTGTAGGAAACACCATATATTTT. It yields the protein CASSIHPSVLRVGNTIYF.

The CDR3 coding sequence is TGTGCCAGTAGTACCCGACAGGGTAGAGAGACCCAGTACTTC. It yields the protein CASSTRQGRETQYF. The chain is built from TRBV19 and TRBJ2-5, with TRBD1 matching 7 bases. V gave up 4 bases and J gave up 4 bases; unmatched junction bases: 6. From germline, CDR1 is LNHDA and CDR2 SQIVND (reference sequence). The CDR3 has 14 residues.

The genes are TRBV7-9 and TRBJ2-7, with TRBD2 matching over 12 bases. The CDR3 is 16 residues long. Germline V lookup: CDR1 SEHNR, CDR2 FQNEAQ (reference sequence). V was clipped by 5 bases and J by 7 bases; unmatched bases: 12. CDR3 sequence (DNA): TGTGCCAGCAGCCCCCCGACTAGCGGGAGAAGTGGGGAGCAGTACTTC. Encoded protein: CASSPPTSGRSGEQYF.